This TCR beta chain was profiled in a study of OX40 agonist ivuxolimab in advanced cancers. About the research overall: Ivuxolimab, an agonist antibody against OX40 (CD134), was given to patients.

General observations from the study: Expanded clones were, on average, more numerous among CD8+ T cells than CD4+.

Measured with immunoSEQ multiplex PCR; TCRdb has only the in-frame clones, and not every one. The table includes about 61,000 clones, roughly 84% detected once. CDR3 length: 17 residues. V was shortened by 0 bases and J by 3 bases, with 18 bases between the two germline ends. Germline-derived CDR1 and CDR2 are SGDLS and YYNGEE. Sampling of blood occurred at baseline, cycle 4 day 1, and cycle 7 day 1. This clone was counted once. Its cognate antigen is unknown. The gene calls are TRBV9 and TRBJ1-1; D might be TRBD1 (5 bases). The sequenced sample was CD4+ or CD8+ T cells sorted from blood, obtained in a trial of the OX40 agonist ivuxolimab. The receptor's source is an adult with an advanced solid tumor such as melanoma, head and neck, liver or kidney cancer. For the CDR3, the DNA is TGTGCCAGCAGCGTAGCTACGGGAGGGGCTTCGGACACTGAAGCTTTCTTT. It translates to CASSVATGGASDTEAFF. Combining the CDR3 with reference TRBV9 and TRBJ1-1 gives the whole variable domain DSGVTQTPKHLITATGQRVTLRCSPRSGDLSVYWYQQSLDQGLQFLIQYYNGEERAKGNILERFSAQQFPDLHSELNLSSLELGDSALYFCASSVATGGASDTEAFFGQGTRLTVV.